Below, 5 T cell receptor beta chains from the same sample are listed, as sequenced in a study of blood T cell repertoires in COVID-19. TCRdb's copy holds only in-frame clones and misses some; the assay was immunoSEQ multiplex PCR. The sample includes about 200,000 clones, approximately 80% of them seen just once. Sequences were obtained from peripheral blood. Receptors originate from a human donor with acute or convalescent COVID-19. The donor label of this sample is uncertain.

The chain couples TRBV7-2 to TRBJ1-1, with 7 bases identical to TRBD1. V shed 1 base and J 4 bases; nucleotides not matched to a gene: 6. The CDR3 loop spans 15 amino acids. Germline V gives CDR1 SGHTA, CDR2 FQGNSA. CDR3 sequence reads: CASSLGDSRRTEAFF. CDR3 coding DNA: TGTGCCAGCAGCTTAGGGGACAGTCGGCGCACTGAAGCTTTCTTT.

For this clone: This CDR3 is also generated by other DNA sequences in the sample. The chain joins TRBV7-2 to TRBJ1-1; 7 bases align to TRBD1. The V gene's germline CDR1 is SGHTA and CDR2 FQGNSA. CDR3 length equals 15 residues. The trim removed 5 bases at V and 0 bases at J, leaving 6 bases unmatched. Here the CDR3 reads CASSQRQGLNTEAFF. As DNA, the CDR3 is TGTGCCAGCAGCCAGCGACAGGGTTTGAACACTGAAGCTTTCTTT.

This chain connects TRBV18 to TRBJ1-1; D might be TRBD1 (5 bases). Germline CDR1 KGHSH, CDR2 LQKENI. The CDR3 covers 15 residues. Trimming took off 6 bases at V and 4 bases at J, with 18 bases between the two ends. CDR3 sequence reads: CASSATSPGGTEAFF. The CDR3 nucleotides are TGTGCCAGCTCTGCGACTTCCCCGGGGGGCACTGAAGCTTTCTTT.

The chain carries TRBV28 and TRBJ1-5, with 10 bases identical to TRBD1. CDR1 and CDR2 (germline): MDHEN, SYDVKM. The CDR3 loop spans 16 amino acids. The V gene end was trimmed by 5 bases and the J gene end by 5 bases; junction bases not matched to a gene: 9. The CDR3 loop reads CASSQSGTGVDQPQHF. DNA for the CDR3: TGTGCCAGCAGTCAAAGTGGGACAGGGGTGGATCAGCCCCAGCATTTT.

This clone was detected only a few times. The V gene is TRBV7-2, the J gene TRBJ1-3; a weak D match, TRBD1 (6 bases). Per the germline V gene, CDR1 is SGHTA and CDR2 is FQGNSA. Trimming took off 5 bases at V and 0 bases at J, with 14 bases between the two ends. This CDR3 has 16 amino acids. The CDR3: CASSPGQPYSGNTIYF. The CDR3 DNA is TGTGCCAGCAGCCCAGGACAGCCGTACTCTGGAAACACCATATATTTT. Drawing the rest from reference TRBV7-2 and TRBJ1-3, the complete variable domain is GAGVSQSPSNKVTEKGKDVELRCDPISGHTALYWYRQSLGQGLEFLIYFQGNSAPDKSGLPSDRFSAERTGGSVSTLTIQRTQQEDSAVYLCASSPGQPYSGNTIYFGEGSWLTVV.